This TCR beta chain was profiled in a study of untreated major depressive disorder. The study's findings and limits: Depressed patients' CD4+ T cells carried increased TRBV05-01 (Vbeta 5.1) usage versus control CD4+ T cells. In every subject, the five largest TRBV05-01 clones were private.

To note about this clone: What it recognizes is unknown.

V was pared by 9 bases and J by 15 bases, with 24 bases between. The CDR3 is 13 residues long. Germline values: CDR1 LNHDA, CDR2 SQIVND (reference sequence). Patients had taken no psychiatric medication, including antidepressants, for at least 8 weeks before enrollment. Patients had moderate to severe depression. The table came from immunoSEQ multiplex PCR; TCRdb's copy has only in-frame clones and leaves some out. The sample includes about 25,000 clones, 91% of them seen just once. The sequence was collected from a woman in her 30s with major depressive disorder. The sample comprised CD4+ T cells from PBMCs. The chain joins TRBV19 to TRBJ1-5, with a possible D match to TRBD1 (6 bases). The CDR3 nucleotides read TGTGCCAGGCCGCCCTTACAGGGAGGTCATGGGCATTTT. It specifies CARPPLQGGHGHF.